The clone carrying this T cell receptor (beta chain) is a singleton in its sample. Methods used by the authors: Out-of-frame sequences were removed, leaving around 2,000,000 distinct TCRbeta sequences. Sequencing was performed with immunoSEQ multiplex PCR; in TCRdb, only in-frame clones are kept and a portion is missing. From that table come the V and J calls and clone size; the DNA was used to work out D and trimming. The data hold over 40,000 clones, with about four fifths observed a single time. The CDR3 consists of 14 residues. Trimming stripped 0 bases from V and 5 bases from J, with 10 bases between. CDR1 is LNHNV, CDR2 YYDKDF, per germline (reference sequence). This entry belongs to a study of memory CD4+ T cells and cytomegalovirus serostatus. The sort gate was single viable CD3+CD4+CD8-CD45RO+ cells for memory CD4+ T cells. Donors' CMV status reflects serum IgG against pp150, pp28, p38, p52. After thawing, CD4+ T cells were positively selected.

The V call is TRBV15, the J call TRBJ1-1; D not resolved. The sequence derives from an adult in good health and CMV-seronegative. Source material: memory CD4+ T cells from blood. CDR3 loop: CATSRDAVLTEAFF. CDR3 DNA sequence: TGTGCCACCAGCAGAGATGCGGTATTGACTGAAGCTTTCTTT.